This paragraph covers one T cell receptor (beta chain) sequence. What it binds is not known. The source of the sample is a study of graft-versus-host responses after intestinal transplantation. Turning to the study itself: Recipients obtained multivisceral, liver-intestinal, or isolated intestinal transplants. Tacrolimus plus steroids were given to all recipients for roughly three years, preceded by anti-thymocyte globulin induction.

V trimming: 7 bases; J trimming: 6 bases; junction bases outside the gene matches: 10. The CDR3 length is 13 residues. CDR1 is SQVTM, CDR2 ANQGSEA, per germline. Study conclusions and caveats: Present in recipient marrow, GvH clones included some that appeared first in ileum or blood.

Profiling relied on immunoSEQ multiplex PCR, and the TCRdb table lists in-frame clones only, not all of them. The profile shows around 90,000 clones, 94% of them singletons. The specimen was unstimulated CD4+ T cells sorted from spleen or lymph node cells, collected before transplant. The TCR was taken from a human donor who was the organ donor for an intestinal transplant. This chain uses TRBV29-1 with TRBJ2-7; TRBD1 matches 9 bases. The CDR3, as DNA: TGCAGCGCCGGTCCCGGGACAGGGAGCGAGCAGTACTTC. Its translation is CSAGPGTGSEQYF.